This T cell receptor (beta chain) was obtained from a study of identical twins. Whole-study results and caveats: The study found weaker excess twin sharing in beta out-of-frame sequences. Models underestimated how often monozygotic twins shared out-of-frame TCR alpha.

Germline CDR1 and CDR2: SGHAT and FQNNGV. Trimming removed 1 base at V and 4 bases at J, with 4 bases between. The CDR3 contains 13 residues. cDNA molecules carried unique molecular identifiers, and template switching added a universal primer site. In TCRdb, the 5' RACE reads were re-called with MiXCR into one record per CDR3 protein. The sample lists around 250,000 distinct CDR3 sequences, about 8.3% occurring once. In the case of this clonotype: Its antigen is as yet unknown.

The same specimen was also included in a second study, on yellow fever vaccine responses in identical twins. From that second work: Twins reportedly showed a vaccine T cell response that seemed partly convergent and partly personalized.

The receptor was isolated from a woman aged 18-35 years in good health. The V and J genes are TRBV11-2 and TRBJ2-2; D uncertain. The specimen was CD8+ T cells sorted from blood. CDR3 in amino acids: CASSLVSTGELFF. DNA for the CDR3: TGTGCCAGCAGCTTAGTGTCCACCGGGGAGCTGTTTTTT.